The sequence of this T cell receptor beta chain was determined in a study of long-term antiretroviral therapy in people with HIV. This clone was counted a few times. Its antigen is not identified. Germline lookup yields CDR1 MNHNS and CDR2 SASEGT. Losses at the gene ends were 3 bases for V and 8 bases for J; bases not matched to a gene: 2. The CDR3 extends over 12 amino acids. Survey-level immunoSEQ v3.0 assays were run. Sequencing had a target that covered 40,000-50,000 T-cell genomes per sample. The repertoire was sequenced with immunoSEQ multiplex PCR; TCRdb's copy has only in-frame clones and lacks some. Of 31,000 or so clones listed, roughly nine tenths are singletons. Study-wide findings and caveats: Relative to control repertoires, HIV repertoires exhibited narrower CDR3 length ranges. Pre-ART-expanded clones dominated the repertoire at all time points.

The material was unsorted PBMCs, obtained roughly 5 years before starting antiretroviral therapy. The receptor's source is a man in his forties or fifties with HIV. V is TRBV6-1 and J is TRBJ1-1; 8 bases map to TRBD1. CDR3 loop: CASSDRTGEAFF. CDR3 coding DNA: TGTGCCAGCAGTGACCGGACAGGGGAAGCTTTCTTT.